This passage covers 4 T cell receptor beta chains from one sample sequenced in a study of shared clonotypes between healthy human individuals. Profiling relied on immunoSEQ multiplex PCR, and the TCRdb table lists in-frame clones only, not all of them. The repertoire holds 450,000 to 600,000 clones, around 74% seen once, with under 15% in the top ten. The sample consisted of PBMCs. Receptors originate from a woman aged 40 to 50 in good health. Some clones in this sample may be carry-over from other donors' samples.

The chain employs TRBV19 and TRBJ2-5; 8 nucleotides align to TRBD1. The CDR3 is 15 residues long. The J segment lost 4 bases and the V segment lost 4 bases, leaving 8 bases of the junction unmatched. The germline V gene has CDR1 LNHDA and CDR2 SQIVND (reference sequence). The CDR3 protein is CASSTPPGGGETQYF. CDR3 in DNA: TGTGCCAGTAGTACCCCCCCAGGGGGCGGAGAGACCCAGTACTTC.

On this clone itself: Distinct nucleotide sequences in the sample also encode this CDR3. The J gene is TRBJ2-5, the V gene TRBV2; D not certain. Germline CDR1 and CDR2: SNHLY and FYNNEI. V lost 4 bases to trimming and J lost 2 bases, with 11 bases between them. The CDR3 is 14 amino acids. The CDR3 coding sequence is TGTGCCAGCAGTGCATCCGGGCCACAAGAGACCCAGTACTTC. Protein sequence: CASSASGPQETQYF.

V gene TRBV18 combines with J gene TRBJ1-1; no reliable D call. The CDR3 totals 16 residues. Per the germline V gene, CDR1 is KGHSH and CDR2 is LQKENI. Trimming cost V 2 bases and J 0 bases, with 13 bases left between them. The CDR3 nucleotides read TGTGCCAGCTCACCAATGGGTGAGAGAATGAACACTGAAGCTTTCTTT. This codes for CASSPMGERMNTEAFF.

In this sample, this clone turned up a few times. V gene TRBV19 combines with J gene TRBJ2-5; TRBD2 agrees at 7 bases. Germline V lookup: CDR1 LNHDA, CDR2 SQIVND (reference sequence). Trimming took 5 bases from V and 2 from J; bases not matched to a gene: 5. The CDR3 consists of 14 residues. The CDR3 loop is CASSPTSAQETQYF. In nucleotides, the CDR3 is TGTGCCAGTAGTCCTACTAGCGCACAAGAGACCCAGTACTTC.